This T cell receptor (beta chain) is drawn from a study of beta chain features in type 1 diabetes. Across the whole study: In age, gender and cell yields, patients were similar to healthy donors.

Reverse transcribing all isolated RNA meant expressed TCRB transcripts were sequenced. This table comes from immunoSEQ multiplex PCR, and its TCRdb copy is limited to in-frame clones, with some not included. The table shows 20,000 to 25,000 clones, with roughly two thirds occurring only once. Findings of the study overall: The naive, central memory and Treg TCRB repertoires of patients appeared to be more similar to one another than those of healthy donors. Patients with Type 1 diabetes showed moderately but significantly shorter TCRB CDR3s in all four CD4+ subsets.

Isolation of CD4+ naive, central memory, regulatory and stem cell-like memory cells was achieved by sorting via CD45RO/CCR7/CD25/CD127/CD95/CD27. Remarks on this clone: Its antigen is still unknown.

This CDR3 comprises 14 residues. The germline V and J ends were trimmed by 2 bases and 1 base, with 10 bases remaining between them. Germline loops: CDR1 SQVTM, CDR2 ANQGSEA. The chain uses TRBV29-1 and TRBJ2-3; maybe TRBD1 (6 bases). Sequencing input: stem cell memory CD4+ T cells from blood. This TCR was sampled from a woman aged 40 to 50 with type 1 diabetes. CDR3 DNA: TGCAGCGTTGAAAGTTGGGGGCGCACAGATACGCAGTATTTT. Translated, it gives CSVESWGRTDTQYF.